These T cell receptor beta chains were read from a single sample in a study of CD8 T cells in Susac syndrome. TCRdb independently ran MiXCR on the immunoSEQ multiplex PCR reads; one entry per CDR3 protein. The sample lists around 230,000 distinct CDR3 sequences, 95% occurring once. The sequenced sample consisted of CD4+ T cells from PBMCs. The receptors were sampled from a human donor with multiple sclerosis. The CDR3 runs from the conserved cysteine through the conserved F or W. The D gene is left open where the match is weak. Expanded clones are given a class, and other clones once, few, many or no size at all.

j_call v_call clone_size d_call cdr3_length cdr3_aa cdr3_nt
TRBJ1-4 TRBV7-2 NA NA 16 CASSLDGSSTNEKLFF TGTGCCAGCAGCTTAGACGGCTCCTCAACTAATGAAAAACTGTTTTTT
TRBJ2-4 TRBV12-3/TRBV12-4 NA NA 12 CASSGSGNIQYF TGTGCCAGCAGTGGTAGCGGAAACATTCAGTACTTC
TRBJ1-1 TRBV5-1 once TRBD1 15 CASSGWTGVNTEAFF TGCGCCAGCAGCGGCTGGACAGGGGTGAACACTGAAGCTTTCTTT
TRBJ2-7 TRBV12-3/TRBV12-4 NA TRBD1 13 CASSTQGAYEQYF TGTGCCAGCAGTACGCAGGGGGCCTACGAGCAGTACTTC
TRBJ1-5 TRBV6-2/TRBV6-3 NA NA 15 CASMALGNSNQPQHF TGTGCCAGCATGGCGCTGGGGAACAGCAATCAGCCCCAGCATTTT
TRBJ1-1 TRBV19 NA TRBD1 15 CASTKTGWGNTEAFF TGTGCCAGCACAAAGACAGGGTGGGGGAACACTGAAGCTTTCTTT
TRBJ2-1 TRBV29-1 NA NA 12 CSADPRRNEQFF TGCAGCGCCGACCCTAGGCGGAATGAGCAGTTCTTC
TRBJ1-5 TRBV5-1 NA NA 15 CASSLEGFGNQPQHF TGCGCCAGCAGCTTGGAAGGATTTGGCAATCAGCCCCAGCATTTT
TRBJ2-7 TRBV12-3/TRBV12-4 NA NA 15 CASSLALPVTYEQYF TGTGCCAGCAGTTTAGCGCTACCAGTCACCTACGAGCAGTACTTC
TRBJ2-2 TRBV5-4 NA TRBD2 16 CASSLLAGTNTGELFF TGTGCCAGCAGCTTGCTAGCGGGAACAAACACCGGGGAGCTGTTTTTT
TRBJ2-5 TRBV20-1 NA NA 13 CSATDGRQETQYF TGCAGTGCCACAGACGGGAGACAAGAGACCCAGTACTTC
TRBJ1-1 TRBV6-5 NA NA 15 CASRSAARGGTEAFF TGTGCCAGCAGGTCCGCCGCCAGGGGCGGCACTGAAGCTTTCTTT
TRBJ2-7 TRBV7-2 NA NA 14 CASSLKRSVGEQYF TGTGCCAGCAGCTTAAAAAGGTCGGTAGGCGAGCAGTACTTC